Listed below are T cell receptor beta chains from one sample, sequenced in a study of cytomegalovirus exposure and HLA in healthy donors. The assay was immunoSEQ multiplex PCR, and TCRdb's table has in-frame clones only and misses some. The data contain approximately 180,000 clones, under 85% of them seen just once; the ten biggest clones take up 4.8%. The sequenced sample was PBMCs. These receptors were obtained from a man aged 18 to 29 in good health and CMV-seronegative. CDR3s include the opening cysteine and the closing phenylalanine or tryptophan. The D gene is left open where the match is weak. Clone sizes are given selectively: once, few, many, or a class where the clone is expanded.

>-|TRBJ1-2|TRBV19|-|12
CASTLGLRSSTF
TGTGCCAGTACCCTGGGACTCAGAAGTAGCACCTTC
>TRBD2|TRBJ2-3|TRBV10-3|-|14
CAISLAGVLDTQYF
TGTGCCATCAGTTTGGCGGGAGTATTGGATACGCAGTATTTT
>TRBD2|TRBJ2-1|TRBV5-1|once|16
CASSLARTSVYNEQFF
TGCGCCAGCAGCTTGGCTAGGACTAGCGTATACAATGAGCAGTTCTTC
>TRBD1|TRBJ2-1|TRBV19|-|14
CATGDRLTDNEQFF
TGTGCCACCGGGGACAGGCTAACTGACAATGAGCAGTTCTTC
>-|TRBJ2-1|TRBV6-1|-|12
CASSEQALEQFF
TGTGCCAGCAGTGAACAAGCGCTAGAGCAGTTCTTC
>TRBD1|TRBJ2-5|TRBV18|-|16
CASSSTTGTAEETQYF
TGTGCCAGCTCATCTACTACCGGGACAGCTGAAGAGACCCAGTACTTC
>TRBD1|TRBJ2-6|TRBV7-9|once|19
CSSSSEGTGGNSGANVLTF
TGTTCCAGCAGCTCTGAAGGGACAGGGGGCAACTCTGGGGCCAACGTCCTGACTTTC
>-|TRBJ1-1|TRBV11-2|-|12
CASSARTREAFF
TGTGCCAGCAGCGCGCGTACGAGAGAAGCTTTCTTT
>-|TRBJ2-7|TRBV14|-|13
CASSLSGSYEQYF
TGTGCCAGCAGCCTGTCGGGCTCCTACGAGCAGTACTTC
>TRBD1|TRBJ2-7|TRBV2|-|14
CASSAGTANYEQYF
TGTGCCAGCAGTGCCGGGACAGCCAACTACGAGCAGTACTTC
>TRBD1|TRBJ2-1|TRBV18|-|15
CASSRTGNRYNEQFF
TGTGCCAGCTCCCGGACAGGGAACCGCTACAATGAGCAGTTCTTC
>TRBD2|TRBJ2-1|TRBV14|-|15
CASSPLAGAYNEQFF
TGTGCCAGCAGTCCCCTAGCGGGAGCCTACAATGAGCAGTTCTTC
>-|TRBJ2-7|TRBV18|-|12
CASSPDSYEQYF
TGTGCCAGCTCACCTGACAGCTACGAGCAGTACTTC
>TRBD2|TRBJ2-7|TRBV27|once|15
CASSSLGLGEDEQYF
TGTGCCAGCAGTTCCCTTGGACTAGGGGAGGACGAGCAGTACTTC
>-|TRBJ2-1|TRBV6-5|-|15
CASSSTSISYNEQFF
TGTGCCAGCAGTTCGACTAGTATATCCTACAATGAGCAGTTCTTC
>TRBD1|TRBJ2-2|TRBV28|-|16
CASSSGGDSRTGELFF
TGTGCCAGCAGTTCAGGGGGCGACAGCAGGACCGGGGAGCTGTTTTTT
>TRBD1|TRBJ2-1|TRBV6-1|-|13
CASSEDRNNEQFF
TGTGCCAGCAGTGAGGACAGGAACAATGAGCAGTTCTTC
>-|TRBJ2-7|TRBV27|-|17
CASSLGYRPQPLGEQYF
TGTGCCAGCAGTTTAGGTTACAGGCCTCAGCCTCTTGGGGAGCAGTACTTC
>-|TRBJ2-5|TRBV18|-|13
CASSPLESETQYF
TGTGCCAGCTCACCGTTGGAGTCGGAGACCCAGTACTTC
>-|TRBJ1-1|TRBV19|-|11
CASRGNTEAFF
TGTGCCAGCCGCGGTAACACTGAAGCTTTCTTT
>-|TRBJ2-3|TRBV11-3|-|15
CASSSSSRSTDTQYF
TGTGCCAGCAGCTCCTCTAGCAGAAGCACAGATACGCAGTATTTT
>TRBD2|TRBJ2-2|TRBV7-6|-|16
CASSSSGGIITGELFF
TGTGCCAGCAGCTCCTCGGGGGGAATCATCACCGGGGAGCTGTTTTTT